The 9 T cell receptor beta chains listed next were all sequenced from one sample in a study of T cell responses to AZD1222 COVID-19 vaccine. Produced via immunoSEQ multiplex PCR; TCRdb's table is partial and in-frame only. In the table there are 29,000 or so clones, approximately 93% of which are singletons. The sample here was peripheral blood, taken on day 0 of AZD1222 vaccination. These receptors were collected from an adult in good health.

The genes are TRBV3-1 (or the pseudogene TRBV3-2) and TRBJ1-1; no clear D. V lost 0 bases, J lost 3 bases, and 14 bases lay in between. The CDR3 length is 16 residues. Germline CDR1 LGHDT, CDR2 YNNKEL (reference sequence). CDR3 in DNA: TGTGCCAGCAGCCAAGATTTTATCGGACGGGACACTGAAGCTTTCTTT. It is translated as CASSQDFIGRDTEAFF.

CDR3 region: CASSDRSGTEAFF. The DNA of the CDR3 is TGTGCCAGCAGCGACAGGTCGGGCACTGAAGCTTTCTTT. This chain joins TRBV12-3 or TRBV12-4 and TRBJ1-1, with a possible D match to TRBD1 (6 bases). This CDR3 region has 13 residues. V was trimmed by 6 bases and J by 4 bases, leaving 12 bases between them.

The rearrangement links TRBV6-1 to TRBJ1-2; D is unclear. The germline V gene has CDR1 MNHNS and CDR2 SASEGT. The CDR3 has 16 residues. V shed 3 bases and J shed 2 bases, with 16 bases lying between them. The CDR3 protein is CASSEESRRVNYGYTF. CDR3 sequence (DNA): TGTGCCAGCAGTGAGGAATCCCGGAGGGTCAACTATGGCTACACCTTC.

Regarding this clone: The sample has other DNA sequences that encode this CDR3 too. The chain joins TRBV5-1 to TRBJ2-5; D is perhaps TRBD2 (6 bases). CDR1 SGHRS and CDR2 YFSETQ come from the germline V gene. The V end was cut by 1 base, the J end by 3 bases, with 10 bases between. There are 14 residues in the CDR3. The CDR3 nucleotides are TGCGCCAGCAGCTTGTCCGGGGGAAAAGAGACCCAGTACTTC. Protein sequence: CASSLSGGKETQYF.

This sequence joins TRBV28 and TRBJ1-5; D is ambiguous. The germline V gene has CDR1 MDHEN and CDR2 SYDVKM. This CDR3 contains 14 residues. Trimming stripped 1 base from V and 2 bases from J, with 6 bases between. CDR3 sequence reads: CASSLFGGNQPQHF. DNA of the CDR3: TGTGCCAGCAGTTTATTTGGGGGCAATCAGCCCCAGCATTTT.

The chain employs TRBV6-5 and TRBJ2-3; 10 bases are shared with TRBD1. V was clipped by 6 bases and J by 5 bases; unmatched bases: 5. Germline V CDR1 and CDR2: MNHEY, SVGAGI. This CDR3 contains 14 residues. The CDR3 nucleotides are TGTGCCAGCAGCAGGGACAGGGGAAGAGATACGCAGTATTTT. Translated: CASSRDRGRDTQYF.

The V call is TRBV7-9, the J call TRBJ2-7; 7 bases are shared with TRBD1. CDR3 length: 12 amino acids. From germline, CDR1 is SEHNR and CDR2 FQNEAQ (reference sequence). V lost 6 bases to trimming and J lost 2 bases; unmatched junction nucleotides: 1. The CDR3 DNA follows: TGTGCCAGCAGACAGGGGACCTACGAGCAGTACTTC. It translates to CASRQGTYEQYF.

The chain links TRBV3-1 (or the pseudogene TRBV3-2) to TRBJ1-6; TRBD1 is a possible D gene (5 bases). Germline CDR1 and CDR2: LGHDT and YNNKEL (reference sequence). V was trimmed by 4 bases and J by 8 bases, leaving 12 bases between them. The CDR3 has 14 residues. The CDR3, as DNA: TGTGCCAGCAGCCGACAGATTTCCGATTCACCCCTCCACTTT. Translation: CASSRQISDSPLHF.

The rearrangement links TRBV4-1 to TRBJ2-1; TRBD1 might be the D (5 bases). Per germline, CDR1 MGHRA and CDR2 YSYEKL. Trimming took off 7 bases at V and 2 bases at J, with 15 bases between the two ends. CDR3 size: 15 residues. CDR3 DNA sequence: TGCGCCAGCACTCCGACAGAAGTAACCTACAATGAGCAGTTCTTC. Translated: CASTPTEVTYNEQFF.